Here is one T cell receptor beta chain with its context. Antigen unknown. PCR employed 60 Vbeta and 13 Jbeta primers. Authors' analysis steps: The authors later counted about 80 million unique TCR beta chains, some 11 million of them shared. The protocol was immunoSEQ multiplex PCR, while the TCRdb copy is restricted to in-frame clones and leaves out a portion. Clone size and V and J calls were adopted from that table, with D and trimming inferred from the DNA. This table holds 200,000 or so clones, 75% to 85% found once. The data were taken from a study of cytomegalovirus exposure and HLA in healthy donors. Study outcomes and limitations: Solely CMV serostatus was available to characterize immune exposure. Presence/absence comparisons presumed near-even sequencing depth among donors. Rarity held for most TCR sequences, but there were some public TCRs that occurred in many donors.

The junction had 14 bases not matched to a gene; V was cut back by 1 base and J by 0 bases. Germline CDR1 SGDLS, CDR2 YYNGEE. This CDR3 region has 21 residues. V usage is TRBV9 and J usage is TRBJ2-1, with 12 nucleotides matching TRBD2. Specimen: PBMCs. The TCR sequence derives from a woman between 18 and 29 years old in good health and CMV-seropositive. The CDR3: CASSVFPGLAGLSSSYNEQFF. DNA for the CDR3: TGTGCCAGCAGCGTATTCCCGGGACTAGCGGGCCTAAGTTCCTCCTACAATGAGCAGTTCTTC.